The T cell receptor (beta chain) described here comes from a study of blood T cells in healthy people across ages (dated by TCRdb to 2014 to 2015). About the investigation overall: In model experiments, template switching captured roughly one uniquely barcoded TCR beta cDNA molecule for every two T cells. The study analyzed two additional independent replicas of 1 million unique cDNA reads from the same blood draw for two donors, one aged 18 to 30 and one aged 80 or older. Age-related changes in TCR beta repertoire diversity were measured in the study by deep sequencing normalized with unique cDNA molecular identifiers. To avoid experimental bias, donors of different ages were spread randomly across the sequencing lanes. The donors were split into four age groups: young (average roughly 15 years), middle-aged (around 37), aged (approximately 59) and long-lived (over 75). Results and caveats for the whole study, not just this receptor: Observed TCR beta diversity per million T cells fell roughly linearly with age, and a significant reduction was already apparent by age around 39. Compared with the aged group, the long-lived group had more naive CD4+ T cells, fewer expanded clones and increased TCR diversity, suggesting age selection. Because donor CMV infection status was unknown, age-related changes in expanded clonotypes were potentially confounded. Because profiling used bulk unsorted PBMCs, naive and antigen-experienced compartments could not be compared conclusively. There was a strong correlation between observed TCR beta diversity and the percentage of naive T cells measured by flow cytometry. Estimates of total diversity from one million sequenced T cells were regarded as lower bounds and underestimates.

Systemically healthy Caucasian individuals from Russia, 39 in total and aged roughly 6 to 100 years, were included as donors. Each donor gave approximately 9.3 milliliters of peripheral blood, collected into EDTA-treated Vacutainer tubes. PBMCs were isolated by Ficoll-Paque density-gradient centrifugation, with at least 6 million obtained per sample. Trizol reagent was used to extract total RNA from the PBMCs, yielding at least 5.5 micrograms per sample. For every donor, flow cytometry on a PBMC aliquot measured the percentage of naive CD45RAhigh/CD27high T cells. The junction shows trimming of 5 bases on V and 7 bases on J, and the gene matches do not reach 7 bases of it. Spanning cysteine to phenylalanine, the CDR3 consists of 14 amino acids. Only CDR3 DNA remains: 42 bases, in frame from the first base. The method was 5' RACE. Sequencing instrument: Illumina HiSeq 2500. A second PCR of roughly 7 to 12 cycles was run with a J-beta primer mix and a sample-barcoded 5' primer. Each TCR beta cDNA molecule received a unique molecular identifier from a template-switch 5' adaptor carrying 12 random nucleotides. Each sample yielded at least 2.5 million CDR3-containing paired-end reads. All of the RNA was converted into first-strand cDNA using the Mint cDNA synthesis kit, with a TRBC-specific oligonucleotide serving as the primer. Following uracil-DNA glycosylase treatment, a first 18-cycle PCR with universal primers M1SS and BC2_uni_R was performed on all cDNA. Under the source paper's analysis protocol: Each sample was normalized by randomly selecting 1 million high-quality reads, each carrying a distinct molecular identifier. Reads sharing molecular identifiers were discarded rather than binned into consensus sequences. CDR3 identification, clonotype clustering and error correction used MiTCR with a Q25 quality threshold and the strictest error-elimination algorithm. A nonparametric unseen species model with Euler transformation was used to estimate a lower bound on total TCR beta diversity. Using fastp trimming at Q25 and MiXCR clonotype assembly, TCRdb reanalyzed the public sequencing data and kept in-frame beta chains. CDR3 protein sequences are deduplicated, and each keeps its most common genes and DNA. TCRdb's processing, not the study's, gives the V and J calls here. This sample is represented by approximately 1,000,000 distinct CDR3 sequences; around two fifths of them were singletons. The ten largest clones represent about an eighth of the sample.

A note on this clonotype: Its specific antigen is unknown. There are no base qualities to consult, and no much larger clone falls within one base.

This clonotype originated in a man aged 18 to 29 in good health. The rearrangement combines TRBV12-3 or TRBV12-4 with TRBJ1-2; TRBD1 fits 10 bases in the junction. Sequencing was carried out using blood. The CDR3 region: CASSRTGGKSGYTF. The DNA sequence reads TGTGCCAGCAGTCGGACAGGGGGAAAGAGTGGCTACACCTTC.